The clone carrying this TCR beta chain was counted once. CDR3 length equals 15 residues. Trimming removed 6 bases from V and 5 bases from J; junction bases left unmatched: 12. CDR1 is MNHNY and CDR2 is SVGAGI in the germline V gene (reference sequence). Original handling: Nucleated cell number was recorded as an estimate derived from reference gene primer amplification. Measured with immunoSEQ multiplex PCR; TCRdb has only the in-frame clones, and not every one. V and J calls and clone size follow that table, whereas D and trimming were derived from the DNA. The sample yields hundreds of thousands of clones, 87% seen once. This sample is part of a study of blood T cell repertoires in COVID-19.

Sequencing was done on a sample of peripheral blood. The V gene is TRBV6-6, the J gene TRBJ1-1; the match to TRBD1 covers 7 bases. This clonotype was obtained from a man younger than 35 with active or convalescent COVID-19. The CDR3 bases are TGTGCCAGCAGCCCCGACAGGGATGGTCTTACTGAAGCTTTCTTT. Protein sequence: CASSPDRDGLTEAFF.